One and the same sample provided the 31 T cell receptor beta chains below, sequenced in a study of T cells in localized non-small cell lung cancer. Profiled with immunoSEQ multiplex PCR; TCRdb holds only in-frame clones, not every one. Among about 2,400 clones listed, about a fifth were seen once. Sequenced material: lung tumor tissue, taken before any cancer treatment. The receptors come from a male donor older than 55 with stage I lung adenocarcinoma.

This chain joins TRBV6-8 and TRBJ2-5; D not certain. The V end lost 5 bases, the J end lost 2 bases, and 6 bases lay between the germline ends. The germline V gene encodes CDR1 MNHGY and CDR2 SAAAGT. CDR3 length: 12 amino acids. CDR3 in amino acids: CASSAMQETQYF. The CDR3 DNA sequence: TGTGCCAGCAGTGCGATGCAAGAGACCCAGTACTTC.

The chain's CDR3 is CASSLGGAIQETQYF. Here the CDR3 DNA reads TGCGCCAGCAGCTTAGGTGGGGCTATCCAAGAGACCCAGTACTTC. The chain recombines TRBV5-1 with TRBJ2-5, with D possibly being TRBD1 (5 bases). CDR3 size: 15 residues. V shed 2 bases and J shed 1 base, with 12 bases lying between them. Germline CDR1 reads SGHRS; CDR2 reads YFSETQ.

This clone is medium-sized within its sample. The chain is built from TRBV11-3 and TRBJ1-2; the match to TRBD1 covers 7 bases. CDR3 length: 15 amino acids. The J segment lost 1 base and the V segment lost 1 base, leaving 3 bases of the junction unmatched. The germline gives CDR1 SGHNT, CDR2 YENEEA. This CDR3 is CASSLGTGDNYGYTF. CDR3 coding DNA: TGTGCCAGCAGCTTAGGGACAGGTGATAACTATGGCTACACCTTC.

This clone was seen a few times. This chain links TRBV30 with TRBJ2-1, with a tentative D call TRBD1 (6 bases). CDR3 size: 13 residues. CDR1 GTSNPN and CDR2 SVGIG come from the germline V gene (reference sequence). Trimming took 1 base from V and 7 from J, leaving 11 bases between them. The CDR3 reads CAWSAVRGNEQFF. The DNA of the CDR3 is TGTGCCTGGAGTGCGGTCAGGGGTAATGAGCAGTTCTTC.

The rearrangement links TRBV11-3 to TRBJ2-1; D remains ambiguous. The germline CDR1 and CDR2 sequences are SGHNT and YENEEA. The CDR3 sequence is 16 residues long. Trimming pared 5 bases from V and 4 bases from J, leaving 18 bases between. The CDR3 nucleotides read TGTGCCAGCAGCCCGGACGGGCCTCCACTTTACAATGAGCAGTTCTTC. This sequence encodes CASSPDGPPLYNEQFF.

By proportion, this clone is large (0.1 to 1%). The chain employs TRBV14 and TRBJ1-1; 7 nucleotides match TRBD1. V lost 1 base, J lost 8 bases, and 4 bases stayed unmatched. Germline-derived CDR1 and CDR2 are SGHDN and FVKESK. This CDR3 has 13 residues. CDR3 in amino acids: CASSQARGREAFF. CDR3 in DNA: TGTGCCAGCAGCCAAGCCAGGGGGAGGGAAGCTTTCTTT.

By share, this clone counts as medium-sized. The CDR3 spells CSVGQPNEKLFF. Written as DNA, the CDR3 is TGCAGCGTTGGACAGCCTAATGAAAAACTGTTTTTT. The V and J genes are TRBV29-1 and TRBJ1-4; possibly TRBD1 for D (5 bases). The germline gives CDR1 SQVTM, CDR2 ANQGSEA. The CDR3 is 12 amino acids. Trimming left V 4 bases short and J 3 bases short, with 6 bases between.

This chain joins TRBV10-2 and TRBJ2-3; 8 positions agree with TRBD2. Looked up from germline, CDR1 is WSHSY and CDR2 is SAAADI. The CDR3 totals 15 residues. The trim removed 2 bases at V and 2 bases at J, leaving 3 bases unmatched. The CDR3 loop is CASSEREGYTDTQYF. CDR3 bases: TGCGCCAGCAGTGAGCGGGAGGGGTACACAGATACGCAGTATTTT.

This clone was recorded a few times. The gene calls are TRBV12-5 and TRBJ1-1, with D uncertain. Per germline, CDR1 LGHNT and CDR2 FRNRAP. The CDR3 length is 13 residues. CDR3 sequence reads: CASTLGQVGEAFF. CDR3 DNA: TGTGCCAGCACCCTCGGCCAAGTCGGGGAAGCTTTCTTT. The entire variable domain, with the rest obtained from reference TRBV12-5 and TRBJ1-1, is as follows: DARVTQTPRHKVTEMGQEVTMRCQPILGHNTVFWYRQTMMQGLELLAYFRNRAPLDDSGMPKDRFSAEMPDATLATLKIQPSEPRDSAVYFCASTLGQVGEAFFGQGTRLTVV.

The genes are TRBV11-3 and TRBJ2-3; TRBD2 agrees at 9 bases. This CDR3 is 16 amino acids long. Unmatched junction bases numbered 10, after V lost 5 bases and J lost 4 bases. The germline V gene encodes CDR1 SGHNT and CDR2 YENEEA. CDR3 sequence reads: CASSGGGGRAADTQYF. DNA for the CDR3: TGTGCCAGCAGCGGAGGCGGCGGGAGGGCCGCAGATACGCAGTATTTT.

This clone has just a few counts. The CDR3 DNA sequence: TGTGCCAGCAACCCGGGGCTTGCGGGAGAGACCCAGTACTTC. This sequence encodes CASNPGLAGETQYF. The chain employs TRBV6-8 and TRBJ2-5; D is possibly TRBD1 or TRBD2 (5 bases each). The CDR3 spans 14 residues. The germline gives CDR1 MNHGY, CDR2 SAAAGT. V was shortened by 7 bases and J by 4 bases, with 16 bases between the two germline ends.

This clone has a handful of counts. This rearrangement joins TRBV6-8 to TRBJ2-7, with TRBD1 matching 9 bases. Germline CDR1 reads MNHGY; CDR2 reads SAAAGT. This CDR3 has 14 residues. V lost 3 bases and J lost 3; bases outside the gene matches: 3. CDR3: CASSYDRGDYEQYF. CDR3 bases: TGTGCCAGCAGTTATGACAGGGGGGACTACGAGCAGTACTTC.

This clone was seen a few times. The rearrangement links TRBV28 to TRBJ2-5; D assignment may be TRBD1 or TRBD2 (6 bases each). The CDR3 sequence is 17 residues long. The V gene lost 1 base and the J gene lost 2 bases, with 17 bases spanning the gap. Germline V gene data show CDR1 as MDHEN and CDR2 as SYDVKM. This chain's CDR3 is CASSLFGSGEVQETQYF. The DNA for the CDR3 is TGTGCCAGCAGTTTATTTGGTTCAGGGGAGGTTCAAGAGACCCAGTACTTC.

This sequence joins TRBV28 and TRBJ2-3; 7 positions agree with TRBD1. Trimming removed 5 bases from V and 0 bases from J; junction bases left unmatched: 11. The germline V gene has CDR1 MDHEN and CDR2 SYDVKM. The CDR3 loop spans 17 amino acids. This CDR3 reads CASSPPPGQRSTDTQYF. DNA of the CDR3: TGTGCCAGCAGTCCCCCCCCGGGACAGAGAAGCACAGATACGCAGTATTTT.

There are a few counts of this clone. This sequence joins TRBV6-8 and TRBJ2-5, with 7 positions matching TRBD1. The CDR3 is made up of 14 amino acids. V was clipped by 5 bases and J by 1 base; unmatched bases: 4. Germline lookup yields CDR1 MNHGY and CDR2 SAAAGT. CDR3 loop: CASSDRGRQETQYF. CDR3 nucleotide sequence: TGTGCCAGCAGTGATAGGGGGCGCCAAGAGACCCAGTACTTC.

This clone has just a few counts. The chain carries TRBV6-8 and TRBJ2-1; D is possibly TRBD2 (5 bases). CDR3 length: 14 amino acids. The V and J ends lost 0 bases and 5 bases respectively, with 8 bases between them. Per germline, CDR1 MNHGY and CDR2 SAAAGT. The CDR3 is CASSYSSGDNEQFF. DNA for the CDR3: TGTGCCAGCAGTTACTCGAGCGGAGACAATGAGCAGTTCTTC.

This clone was counted only a few times. V is TRBV6-8 and J is TRBJ2-5; D call uncertain. V lost 5 bases, J lost 5 bases, and 9 bases lay in between. The CDR3 consists of 12 residues. Per germline, CDR1 MNHGY and CDR2 SAAAGT. CDR3: CASSNYGETQYF. CDR3 sequence (DNA): TGTGCCAGCAGTAACTATGGGGAGACCCAGTACTTC.

In its sample, this clone is medium-sized. The chain joins TRBV9 to TRBJ2-7; 11 nucleotides agree with TRBD2. The CDR3 runs to 13 residues. Germline loops: CDR1 SGDLS, CDR2 YYNGEE. V shed 4 bases and J 7 bases; nucleotides not matched to a gene: 4. The CDR3 sequence: CASSTLAGGEQYF. The CDR3 bases are TGTGCCAGCAGCACCCTAGCGGGGGGTGAGCAGTACTTC.

This clone has more than one count but fewer than ten. V usage is TRBV7-2 and J usage is TRBJ2-7; TRBD2 matches 9 bases. Germline CDR1 SGHTA, CDR2 FQGNSA. The CDR3 spans 13 residues. J gave up 2 bases and V 6 bases, and 2 bases lay outside the gene matches. The CDR3 DNA reads as TGTGCCAGCAGGACTAGCGGCACCTACGAGCAGTACTTC. Translated: CASRTSGTYEQYF.

This clone qualifies as medium-sized. The V call is TRBV6-8, the J call TRBJ1-2; tentative D call: TRBD1 (6 bases). V was clipped by 6 bases and J by 3 bases, with 11 bases between them. Germline V lookup: CDR1 MNHGY, CDR2 SAAAGT. This CDR3 spans 13 amino acids. The chain's CDR3 is CASRTQGYYGYTF. DNA for the CDR3: TGTGCCAGCAGGACACAGGGCTACTATGGCTACACCTTC.

The chain employs TRBV18 and TRBJ2-2; 9 bases agree with TRBD2. The V gene's germline CDR1 is KGHSH and CDR2 LQKENI. The trim removed 2 bases at V and 2 bases at J, leaving 9 bases unmatched. The CDR3 length is 18 residues. Here the CDR3 reads CASSPKLAGAINTGELFF. The CDR3 DNA follows: TGTGCCAGCTCACCAAAATTAGCGGGAGCGATAAACACCGGGGAGCTGTTTTTT.

This clone has just a few counts. This chain uses TRBV6-8 with TRBJ2-1, with 10 nucleotides matching TRBD2. Germline-derived CDR1 and CDR2 are MNHGY and SAAAGT. This CDR3 is 16 amino acids long. With V trimmed by 6 bases and J by 15 bases, 20 bases remained unmatched. CDR3 sequence reads: CASSRATSGTDWSLFF. In DNA form, the CDR3 reads TGTGCCAGCAGCCGAGCTACTAGCGGGACCGATTGGAGTCTGTTCTTC.

This clone qualifies as medium-sized (0.01 to 0.1%). The genes are TRBV11-3 and TRBJ2-6, with D perhaps being TRBD1 or TRBD2 (7 bases each). The CDR3 is made up of 20 amino acids. Looked up from germline, CDR1 is SGHNT and CDR2 is YENEEA. The germline V and J ends were trimmed by 5 bases and 0 bases, with 23 bases remaining between them. CDR3 region: CASSQGGAVTSHSGANVLTF. The CDR3 coding sequence is TGTGCCAGCAGCCAGGGGGGGGCCGTCACCTCCCACTCTGGGGCCAACGTCCTGACTTTC.

The chain combines TRBV10-2 with TRBJ2-5; no clear D gene. Trimming left V 2 bases short and J 1 base short, with 5 bases between. This CDR3 is built from 13 residues. Germline V gene sequence: CDR1 WSHSY, CDR2 SAAADI. The CDR3 protein is CASSERTQETQYF. The CDR3 DNA reads TGCGCCAGCAGTGAGCGGACCCAAGAGACCCAGTACTTC.

This clone appeared once. CDR3 DNA: TGTGCCAGTAGTATGTCTTGGGGCGGATCTAACTATGGCTACACCTTC. Its translation is CASSMSWGGSNYGYTF. The rearrangement uses TRBV19 and TRBJ1-2; weak D call: TRBD1 (5 bases). Germline lookup yields CDR1 LNHDA and CDR2 SQIVND (reference sequence). The V and J ends lost 3 bases and 0 bases respectively, with 14 bases between them. The CDR3 has 16 residues.

This clone was observed a handful of times. The V call is TRBV9, the J call TRBJ2-5; 8 bases map to TRBD1. V lost 5 bases, J lost 2 bases, and 2 bases stayed unmatched. Germline CDR1 reads SGDLS; CDR2 reads YYNGEE. The CDR3 contains 13 residues. CDR3 in DNA: TGTGCCAGCAGTGGGGACAGGCAAGAGACCCAGTACTTC. Its protein is CASSGDRQETQYF.

The V call is TRBV11-3, the J call TRBJ2-1; D may be TRBD2 (8 bases). The germline V and J ends were trimmed by 5 bases and 3 bases, with 14 bases remaining between them. Looked up from germline, CDR1 is SGHNT and CDR2 is YENEEA. This CDR3 is built from 15 residues. This CDR3 reads CASSPGGLDYNEQFF. The CDR3 DNA reads TGTGCCAGCAGCCCAGGGGGACTAGACTACAATGAGCAGTTCTTC.

There are a few counts of this clone. The gene calls are TRBV6-8 and TRBJ2-7, with a possible D match to TRBD1 (5 bases). Per germline, CDR1 MNHGY and CDR2 SAAAGT. The V and J ends lost 10 bases and 4 bases respectively, with 20 bases between them. The CDR3 loop spans 14 amino acids. Here the CDR3 DNA reads TGTGCCACCTTCCCCCCGCAGGGCCAGTACGAGCAGTACTTC. Residues: CATFPPQGQYEQYF.

This clone showed up just a few times. The chain combines TRBV30 with TRBJ1-4; 7 positions agree with TRBD1. CDR3 length: 14 residues. Trimming took 4 bases from V and 6 from J; bases not matched to a gene: 8. Germline V gene data show CDR1 as GTSNPN and CDR2 as SVGIG (reference sequence). CDR3 in amino acids: CAWKLGTADEKLFF. CDR3 nucleotide sequence: TGTGCCTGGAAACTCGGGACAGCCGATGAAAAACTGTTTTTT.

This clone was observed a handful of times. CDR3 in DNA: TGTGCCAGCAGCTCCCGGGGGCCCTCCTCCTACAATGAGCAGTTCTTC. Its protein product is CASSSRGPSSYNEQFF. The chain carries TRBV11-3 and TRBJ2-1; either TRBD1 or TRBD2 may supply D (6 bases each). This CDR3 comprises 16 residues. V was trimmed by 4 bases and J by 0 bases, leaving 13 bases between them. Germline assignment: CDR1 SGHNT and CDR2 YENEEA.

The gene calls are TRBV28 and TRBJ2-7; perhaps D is TRBD1 or TRBD2 (5 bases each). In germline, CDR1 is MDHEN, CDR2 SYDVKM. This CDR3 is 15 amino acids long. V lost 5 bases and J lost 2, with 16 bases in between. The chain's CDR3 is CASSPGAASTYEQYF. The CDR3 bases are TGTGCCAGCAGTCCCGGGGCAGCGTCAACCTACGAGCAGTACTTC.